This TCR beta chain derives from a study of blood T cell repertoires in COVID-19. For the study at large: Samples of COVID-19 (acute and convalescent) were obtained from the United States, Italy and Spain. The analysed material was cDNA or gDNA that came from T cells, B-cell-depleted T cells, or PBMCs.

In the original workflow: Researchers report that nucleated cell counts were estimated from reference gene primer amplification. TCRdb keeps only in-frame clones here, not all; method: immunoSEQ multiplex PCR. The V and J calls and clone size are taken from that table; D and trimming were inferred from the DNA. The sample consists of approximately 150,000 clones, less than 90% of them appearing once. V lost 9 bases to trimming and J lost 6 bases, with 13 bases between them. The CDR3 covers 12 residues. The germline gives CDR1 LNHDA, CDR2 SQIVND (reference sequence). The chain has TRBV19 and TRBJ2-3; D may be TRBD2 (6 bases). The material sequenced was peripheral blood. The TCR originated in a young man with COVID-19, enrolled during active disease. CDR3 in DNA: TGTGCCAGCGGGAGCGGGTGGGATACGCAGTATTTT. It is translated as CASGSGWDTQYF.